The 32 T cell receptor beta chains presented below share a single source sample, sequenced in a study of shared clonotypes between healthy human individuals. Clones were read by immunoSEQ multiplex PCR, and TCRdb kept only the in-frame ones, dropping some. The repertoire holds about 2 million clones, with about 95% as singletons. Sequenced material: naive CD4+ T cells sorted from blood. Subset noted: CD45RA+ positively selected. The receptors originated from a man aged 18 to 29 in good health.

This chain connects TRBV18 to TRBJ2-6; 9 positions match TRBD2. The CDR3 covers 21 residues. J was trimmed by 0 bases and V by 1 base; bases with no gene match: 13. Germline CDR1 KGHSH, CDR2 LQKENI. The CDR3 loop reads CASSPLTAVASGTSGANVLTF. CDR3 coding DNA: TGTGCCAGCTCACCACTGACGGCGGTGGCTAGCGGGACCTCTGGGGCCAACGTCCTGACTTTC. Full variable domain (remainder filled in from reference TRBV18 and TRBJ2-6): NAGVMQNPRHLVRRRGQEARLRCSPMKGHSHVYWYRQLPEEGLKFMVYLQKENIIDESGMPKERFSAEFPKEGPSILRIQQVVRGDSAAYFCASSPLTAVASGTSGANVLTFGAGSRLTVL.

The V call is TRBV19, the J call TRBJ2-7; TRBD1 matches 8 bases. V trimming: 2 bases; J trimming: 4 bases; junction bases outside the gene matches: 4. CDR3 length: 14 amino acids. Germline CDR1 LNHDA, CDR2 SQIVND (reference sequence). The CDR3, as DNA: TGTGCCAGTAGTATAAGACAGGGGTTTTACGAGCAGTACTTC. Its protein is CASSIRQGFYEQYF.

As for this clone: A junction end diverges from the germline sequence, so it may reflect a read error. The chain has TRBV7-7 and TRBJ2-7; 8 nucleotides line up with TRBD1. Germline lookup yields CDR1 SSHAT and CDR2 FNYEAQ (reference sequence). The CDR3 is made up of 15 amino acids. The CDR3 here is CASSPPPGGCYEQYF. The CDR3 region has the DNA TGTGCTAGCAGCCCGCCACCAGGGGGCTGCTACGAGCAGTACTTC.

The chain combines TRBV15 with TRBJ2-3; unclear D gene. The CDR3 has 15 residues. With 0 bases removed from V and 2 bases from J, the gap between germline ends came to 9 bases. Germline V gene sequence: CDR1 LNHNV, CDR2 YYDKDF (reference sequence). The CDR3 protein is CATSRDPVSTDTQYF. The CDR3, as DNA: TGTGCCACCAGCAGAGACCCCGTGTCCACAGATACGCAGTATTTT.

The rearrangement joins TRBV6-1 to TRBJ2-5; D is uncertain. CDR1 MNHNS and CDR2 SASEGT come from the germline V gene. V lost 8 bases, J lost 2 bases, and 15 bases lay in between. The CDR3 is 14 amino acids. The CDR3 nucleotides read TGTGCCAGCCGAATAGACGGAGAACAAGAGACCCAGTACTTC. Its protein is CASRIDGEQETQYF.

The rearrangement uses TRBV6-1 and TRBJ2-2; 8 positions agree with TRBD2. Unmatched junction bases numbered 3, after V lost 0 bases and J lost 0 bases. The CDR3 is 17 amino acids. CDR1 and CDR2 (germline): MNHNS, SASEGT. CDR3 coding DNA: TGTGCCAGCAGTGAAGCGCGGGGGGCCCCGAACACCGGGGAGCTGTTTTTT. Its translation: CASSEARGAPNTGELFF.

This chain connects TRBV10-3 to TRBJ2-1; maybe TRBD2 (5 bases). The CDR3 has 16 residues. Trimming pared 0 bases from V and 0 bases from J, leaving 9 bases between. CDR1 is ENHRY and CDR2 is SYGVKD in the germline V gene. The CDR3 nucleotides read TGTGCCATCAGTGAGTCGAGGGTTAGCTCCTACAATGAGCAGTTCTTC. Encoded protein: CAISESRVSSYNEQFF.

The chain uses TRBV6-5 and TRBJ2-7, with unresolved D. Germline V gives CDR1 MNHEY, CDR2 SVGAGI. Trimming left V 5 bases short and J 4 bases short, with 12 bases between. The length of the CDR3 is 13 residues. The CDR3 sequence is CASSQGPAYEQYF. The CDR3 bases are TGTGCCAGCAGTCAAGGACCGGCATACGAGCAGTACTTC.

The rearrangement joins TRBV28 to TRBJ2-3; 11 nucleotides match TRBD2. Unmatched junction bases numbered 4, after V lost 2 bases and J lost 6 bases. CDR1 and CDR2 (germline): MDHEN, SYDVKM. The CDR3 extends over 15 amino acids. The CDR3 sequence is CASSLRLAGIDTQYF. The DNA for the CDR3 is TGTGCCAGCAGTTTAAGACTAGCGGGGATTGATACGCAGTATTTT.

This chain joins TRBV5-1 and TRBJ1-4; TRBD1 might be the D (6 bases). The CDR3 has 15 residues. V was shortened by 4 bases and J by 3 bases, with 13 bases between the two germline ends. Germline V gives CDR1 SGHRS, CDR2 YFSETQ. The CDR3 DNA sequence: TGCGCCAGCAGCCGGGAGGGGGTTGCTAATGAAAAACTGTTTTTT. Its protein product is CASSREGVANEKLFF.

This chain connects TRBV2 to TRBJ1-2, with D possibly being TRBD1 (5 bases). The ends were cut back, 9 bases at V and 0 bases at J, with 17 bases in the middle. The CDR3 has 15 residues. Germline V gene data show CDR1 as SNHLY and CDR2 as FYNNEI. In nucleotides, the CDR3 is TGTGCCAGTACGACAGAAACCCTAGCTAACTATGGCTACACCTTC. Translating it yields CASTTETLANYGYTF.

This chain joins TRBV9 and TRBJ2-2; 11 bases map to TRBD2. The CDR3 is made up of 15 amino acids. Germline CDR1 and CDR2: SGDLS and YYNGEE. After removal of 4 bases from V and 6 bases from J, the junction contained 5 bases not matched to a gene. The chain's CDR3 is CASSYSGRASGELFF. For the CDR3, the DNA is TGTGCCAGCAGCTATAGCGGGAGGGCCTCCGGGGAGCTGTTTTTT.

The J gene is TRBJ2-1, the V gene TRBV2; TRBD2 aligns across 8 bases. The germline CDR1 and CDR2 sequences are SNHLY and FYNNEI. The V gene end was trimmed by 3 bases and the J gene end by 9 bases; junction bases not matched to a gene: 10. The CDR3 runs to 15 residues. For the CDR3, the DNA is TGTGCCAGCAGTGAGTCGGGACTAGGGGTCGGTGAGCAGTTCTTC. This encodes CASSESGLGVGEQFF.

The chain uses TRBV2 and TRBJ2-2; D is undetermined. The germline V gene encodes CDR1 SNHLY and CDR2 FYNNEI. The CDR3 sequence is 13 residues long. Between the trimmed V and J ends, which lost 6 bases and 6 bases, there was a span of 11 bases. Written as DNA, the CDR3 is TGTGCCAGCAGAGGTGAAGCATCCGGGGAGCTGTTTTTT. This encodes CASRGEASGELFF.

This chain joins TRBV12-5 and TRBJ2-5; D call uncertain. Germline assignment: CDR1 LGHNT and CDR2 FRNRAP. CDR3 length equals 12 residues. Trimming shortened V by 5 bases and J by 4 bases, and 8 bases separated the two germline ends. DNA for the CDR3: TGTGCTAGTGGTCCCCCGGGAGAGACCCAGTACTTC. Translating gives CASGPPGETQYF.

The V and J genes are TRBV28 and TRBJ2-7; D is ambiguous. The V and J ends lost 4 bases and 1 base respectively, with 2 bases between them. Germline CDR1 reads MDHEN; CDR2 reads SYDVKM. This CDR3 has 11 amino acids. In DNA, the CDR3 is TGTGCCAGCAGTTGGTCCTACGAGCAGTACTTC. Its protein is CASSWSYEQYF.

The rearrangement joins TRBV27 to TRBJ2-1, with no clear D. The germline CDR1 and CDR2 sequences are MNHEY and SMNVEV (reference sequence). Between the trimmed V and J ends, which lost 5 bases and 14 bases, there was a span of 10 bases. This CDR3 is 10 amino acids long. The CDR3 bases are TGTGCCAGCAGTGCAACCTCCAAGTTCTTC. Its protein product is CASSATSKFF.

As DNA, the CDR3 is TGTGCCAGCAAACCCTCGGGATCTCAAGAGACCCAGTACTTC. Its translation is CASKPSGSQETQYF. The chain links TRBV27 to TRBJ2-5; D perhaps matches TRBD2 (5 bases). The ends were cut back, 7 bases at V and 2 bases at J, with 14 bases in the middle. CDR1 MNHEY and CDR2 SMNVEV come from the germline V gene (reference sequence). The CDR3 loop spans 14 amino acids.

CDR3 sequence: CASSQLTGAGELFF. The CDR3 nucleotides are TGCGCCAGCAGTCAACTTACAGGGGCCGGGGAGCTGTTTTTT. The chain has TRBV10-1 and TRBJ2-2; the match to TRBD1 covers 7 bases. After removal of 5 bases from V and 6 bases from J, the junction contained 6 bases not matched to a gene. Germline assignment: CDR1 WNHNN and CDR2 SYGVQD (reference sequence). The CDR3 sequence is 14 residues long.

The chain recombines TRBV7-8 with TRBJ2-5; 13 bases match TRBD2. This CDR3 has 16 residues. The trim removed 5 bases at V and 3 bases at J, leaving 6 bases unmatched. Germline assignment: CDR1 SGHVS and CDR2 FQNEAQ. Here the CDR3 reads CASSPRLAGGEETQYF. For the CDR3, the DNA is TGTGCCAGCAGCCCAAGACTAGCGGGGGGCGAAGAGACCCAGTACTTC.

This sequence joins TRBV5-1 and TRBJ2-7; TRBD1 matches at 8 bases. This CDR3 spans 14 amino acids. From germline, CDR1 is SGHRS and CDR2 YFSETQ. With 7 bases clipped from V and 6 bases from J, the junction kept 12 bases outside the gene matches. CDR3 protein: CASRPQGETLEQYF. CDR3 coding DNA: TGCGCCAGCCGCCCACAGGGGGAAACCCTCGAGCAGTACTTC.

The chain uses TRBV5-1 and TRBJ2-7; TRBD1 or TRBD2 may be the D gene (5 bases each). This CDR3 contains 15 residues. V lost 0 bases to trimming and J lost 7 bases, with 17 bases between them. Germline CDR1 SGHRS, CDR2 YFSETQ. CDR3 amino acids: CASSLAARGAGEQYF. In nucleotides, the CDR3 is TGCGCCAGCAGCTTGGCCGCTAGGGGAGCTGGAGAGCAGTACTTC. Full variable domain (rest looked up from reference TRBV5-1 and TRBJ2-7): KAGVTQTPRYLIKTRGQQVTLSCSPISGHRSVSWYQQTPGQGLQFLFEYFSETQRNKGNFPGRFSGRQFSNSRSEMNVSTLELGDSALYLCASSLAARGAGEQYFGPGTRLTVT.

The V and J genes are TRBV27 and TRBJ2-7; 7 nucleotides match TRBD2. CDR1 and CDR2 (germline): MNHEY, SMNVEV (reference sequence). The CDR3 runs 14 residues. Trimming removed 6 bases from V and 3 bases from J; junction bases left unmatched: 8. The CDR3 reads CASSLSGYGYEQYF. DNA of the CDR3: TGTGCCAGCAGCCTTAGCGGGTACGGCTACGAGCAGTACTTC.

J is TRBJ2-5 and V is TRBV18, with D possibly being TRBD1 (5 bases). Trimming took off 4 bases at V and 1 base at J, with 10 bases between the two ends. The CDR3 has 14 amino acids. CDR1 is KGHSH and CDR2 is LQKENI in the germline V gene. CDR3 residues: CASSLRQIQETQYF. CDR3 nucleotides: TGTGCCAGCTCACTCCGACAGATCCAAGAGACCCAGTACTTC. Variable domain in full (rest from reference TRBV18 and TRBJ2-5): NAGVMQNPRHLVRRRGQEARLRCSPMKGHSHVYWYRQLPEEGLKFMVYLQKENIIDESGMPKERFSAEFPKEGPSILRIQQVVRGDSAAYFCASSLRQIQETQYFGPGTRLLVL.

The chain links TRBV7-3 to TRBJ2-7; D is ambiguous. The CDR3 loop spans 13 amino acids. Per germline, CDR1 SGHTA and CDR2 FQGTGA. V lost 5 bases to trimming and J lost 3 bases, with 11 bases between them. CDR3 sequence (DNA): TGTGCCAGCAGCCCAGGTCCAAGCTACGAGCAGTACTTC. It encodes CASSPGPSYEQYF.

The V call is TRBV5-1, the J call TRBJ2-2; D is possibly TRBD2 (5 bases). The CDR3 is 13 amino acids. The V gene lost 4 bases and the J gene lost 6 bases, with 10 bases spanning the gap. CDR1 SGHRS and CDR2 YFSETQ come from the germline V gene. The CDR3 protein is CASSTDYAGELFF. CDR3 coding DNA: TGCGCCAGCAGCACCGACTACGCCGGGGAGCTGTTTTTT.

V and J are TRBV10-3 and TRBJ2-7; D assignment may be TRBD1 or TRBD2 (5 bases each). CDR3 length: 16 amino acids. Germline assignment: CDR1 ENHRY and CDR2 SYGVKD. Deletions cut 3 bases from V and 1 base from J, with 16 bases between. CDR3 sequence reads: CAISEGASGSSYEQYF. The CDR3 DNA is TGTGCCATCAGTGAAGGGGCCAGTGGGAGTTCCTACGAGCAGTACTTC.

The chain links TRBV5-6 to TRBJ1-1; D unclear. V lost 0 bases to trimming and J lost 5 bases, with 8 bases between them. This CDR3 spans 13 amino acids. CDR1 SGHDT and CDR2 YYEEEE come from the germline V gene. The DNA for the CDR3 is TGTGCCAGCAGCTTGGTACGGTTAACTGAAGCTTTCTTT. Translated, it gives CASSLVRLTEAFF. Looking up the rest from reference TRBV5-6 and TRBJ1-1 gives the full variable domain: DAGVTQSPTHLIKTRGQQVTLRCSPKSGHDTVSWYQQALGQGPQFIFQYYEEEERQRGNFPDRFSGHQFPNYSSELNVNALLLGDSALYLCASSLVRLTEAFFGQGTRLTVV.

V and J are TRBV6-5 and TRBJ1-2; D unresolved. Germline CDR1 and CDR2: MNHEY and SVGAGI. Trimming cost V 0 bases and J 1 base, with 9 bases left between them. The CDR3 runs 15 residues. This chain's CDR3 is CASSYSPGFNYGYTF. The CDR3 DNA sequence: TGTGCCAGCAGTTACTCGCCGGGGTTTAACTATGGCTACACCTTC.

As for this clone: The identical CDR3 is also encoded by other nucleotide sequences in the sample. This chain joins TRBV2 and TRBJ2-1; D call uncertain. The germline V and J ends were trimmed by 5 bases and 4 bases, with 3 bases remaining between them. CDR1 and CDR2 from the germline V gene are SNHLY and FYNNEI. CDR3 length equals 11 residues. CDR3 nucleotides: TGTGCCAGCAGTCTTTACAATGAGCAGTTCTTC. Translating it yields CASSLYNEQFF.

The rearrangement links TRBV9 to TRBJ1-1; D remains ambiguous. The CDR3 is 13 amino acids. Between the trimmed V and J ends, which lost 3 bases and 1 base, there was a span of 7 bases. Germline V lookup: CDR1 SGDLS, CDR2 YYNGEE. CDR3 loop: CASSAGGNTEAFF. The CDR3 region has the DNA TGTGCCAGCAGCGCCGGAGGGAACACTGAAGCTTTCTTT.

This clone was observed once. The genes are TRBV5-4 and TRBJ2-7, with 12 positions matching TRBD1. Germline lookup yields CDR1 SGHNT and CDR2 YYREEE (reference sequence). V lost 2 bases and J lost 3; bases outside the gene matches: 3. The CDR3 length is 15 residues. The CDR3 here is CASSLGTGGVYEQYF. In DNA form, the CDR3 reads TGTGCCAGCAGCTTAGGGACAGGGGGCGTCTACGAGCAGTACTTC.